Each of the 24 T cell receptor beta chains below was sequenced from the same sample in a study of graft-versus-host responses after intestinal transplantation. The method was immunoSEQ multiplex PCR; TCRdb's version includes in-frame clones alone and lacks a portion of them. The sample records 130,000 to 150,000 clones, over 90% being singletons. These receptors' antigens are unknown. Here the sequenced sample was unstimulated CD4+ T cells sorted from spleen or lymph node cells, taken before intestinal transplant. The receptor set was obtained from a human donor who received an intestinal transplant.

The rearrangement joins TRBV7-2 to TRBJ2-3; D is ambiguous. V was pared by 2 bases and J by 2 bases, with 2 bases between. Germline assignment: CDR1 SGHTA and CDR2 FQGNSA. CDR3 length: 12 amino acids. The CDR3 spells CASSLPTDTQYF. CDR3 DNA: TGTGCCAGCAGCTTACCCACAGATACGCAGTATTTT.

The chain links TRBV28 to TRBJ2-1, with D tentatively TRBD2 (5 bases). Trimming took 8 bases from V and 6 from J, leaving 5 bases between them. This CDR3 spans 10 amino acids. Per germline, CDR1 MDHEN and CDR2 SYDVKM. The CDR3 reads CASRGNEQFF. CDR3 DNA: TGTGCCAGCCGGGGCAATGAGCAGTTCTTC.

The V call is TRBV5-6, the J call TRBJ2-5; 10 nucleotides align to TRBD2. The germline gives CDR1 SGHDT, CDR2 YYEEEE. The CDR3 runs 14 residues. V dropped 3 bases and J dropped 3; count of bases not matched to a gene: 2. The CDR3 loop reads CASSSSGSKETQYF. In DNA, the CDR3 is TGTGCCAGCAGCTCTAGCGGGAGTAAAGAGACCCAGTACTTC.

The genes are TRBV7-7 and TRBJ2-1; 8 bases fit TRBD1. CDR3 length: 16 residues. Germline V gene lookup returns CDR1 SSHAT and CDR2 FNYEAQ (reference sequence). V lost 4 bases and J lost 2; bases outside the gene matches: 7. CDR3 coding DNA: TGTGCCAGCAGCTCGTCGGCAGGGGGCACCTACAATGAGCAGTTCTTC. It is translated as CASSSSAGGTYNEQFF.

V gene TRBV30 combines with J gene TRBJ2-5; 8 bases match TRBD1. CDR1 and CDR2 from the germline V gene are GTSNPN and SVGIG (reference sequence). The CDR3 loop spans 14 amino acids. Germline trimming cut 8 bases from V and 5 bases from J; bases unmatched to any gene: 13. The CDR3 sequence: CAADRVGLGETQYF. The CDR3 nucleotides are TGTGCCGCGGACAGGGTGGGGCTGGGGGAGACCCAGTACTTC.

The CDR3 is CASSIGGTGLDEQFF. The CDR3 DNA follows: TGTGCCAGTAGTATTGGGGGGACAGGGTTAGATGAGCAGTTCTTC. The chain has TRBV19 and TRBJ2-1; 9 bases align to TRBD1. Losses at the gene ends were 3 bases for V and 8 bases for J; bases not matched to a gene: 8. The CDR3 contains 15 residues. In germline, CDR1 is LNHDA, CDR2 SQIVND (reference sequence).

This rearrangement joins TRBV18 to TRBJ1-3, with TRBD1 matching over 9 bases. J gave up 0 bases and V 6 bases, and 9 bases lay outside the gene matches. This CDR3 has 17 amino acids. CDR1 and CDR2 (germline): KGHSH, LQKENI. The CDR3: CASSSQGAGVSGNTIYF. Here the CDR3 DNA reads TGTGCCAGCTCGTCACAGGGGGCAGGGGTCTCTGGAAACACCATATATTTT.

V usage is TRBV5-1 and J usage is TRBJ2-7, with 14 bases that match TRBD2. From germline, CDR1 is SGHRS and CDR2 YFSETQ. The CDR3 runs 17 residues. V lost 4 bases and J lost 1; bases outside the gene matches: 7. CDR3 sequence reads: CASSTGTSGRVSYEQYF. In DNA, the CDR3 is TGCGCCAGCAGCACCGGGACTAGCGGGAGAGTATCCTACGAGCAGTACTTC.

The rearrangement joins TRBV18 to TRBJ2-5, with 8 bases that match TRBD1. The J call is in doubt because the DNA end fits TRBJ2-7 better. Germline V gene data show CDR1 as KGHSH and CDR2 as LQKENI. The CDR3 spans 13 residues. CDR3 sequence: CASSPTTGGEQYF. CDR3 DNA sequence: TGTGCCAGCTCACCGACCACAGGGGGCGAGCAGTACTTC.

This sequence joins TRBV19 and TRBJ2-2; 7 bases are shared with TRBD1. V shed 6 bases and J 6 bases; nucleotides not matched to a gene: 4. CDR3 length: 13 amino acids. Germline values: CDR1 LNHDA, CDR2 SQIVND (reference sequence). CDR3 protein: CASSVRGSGELFF. The CDR3 DNA sequence: TGTGCCAGTAGCGTCAGGGGGTCCGGGGAGCTGTTTTTT.

The rearrangement joins TRBV28 to TRBJ2-5; possibly TRBD1 for D (5 bases). The germline CDR1 and CDR2 sequences are MDHEN and SYDVKM. The CDR3 has 15 residues. Between the trimmed V and J ends, which lost 2 bases and 2 bases, there was a span of 12 bases. In nucleotides, the CDR3 is TGTGCCAGCAGTTTAAGGGGTCTCATTCAAGAGACCCAGTACTTC. This sequence encodes CASSLRGLIQETQYF.

V and J are TRBV5-4 and TRBJ2-7; tentative D call: TRBD2 (5 bases). Germline CDR1 and CDR2: SGHNT and YYREEE (reference sequence). The ends were cut back, 4 bases at V and 4 bases at J, with 15 bases in the middle. The CDR3 is made up of 14 amino acids. The CDR3 sequence: CASSAGGLFYEQYF. The DNA for the CDR3 is TGTGCCAGCAGCGCGGGTGGTCTTTTTTACGAGCAGTACTTC.

The V call is TRBV7-3, the J call TRBJ2-1, with TRBD1 identical over 7 bases. J gave up 5 bases and V 2 bases, and 6 bases lay outside the gene matches. This CDR3 spans 15 amino acids. CDR1 and CDR2 from the germline V gene are SGHTA and FQGTGA. The CDR3 DNA reads as TGTGCCAGCAGCTTAGACAGGGCTAGGCACAATGAGCAGTTCTTC. Amino acid sequence: CASSLDRARHNEQFF. Complete variable domain (other parts from reference TRBV7-3 and TRBJ2-1): GAGVSQTPSNKVTEKGKYVELRCDPISGHTALYWYRQSLGQGPEFLIYFQGTGAADDSGLPNDRFFAVRPEGSVSTLKIQRTERGDSAVYLCASSLDRARHNEQFFGPGTRLTVL.

This rearrangement joins TRBV19 to TRBJ1-5, with D unresolved. Germline V CDR1 and CDR2: LNHDA, SQIVND (reference sequence). The CDR3 loop spans 15 amino acids. The V end was cut by 2 bases, the J end by 3 bases, with 11 bases between. CDR3 nucleotide sequence: TGTGCCAGTAGTATAAGGCAGCATTTCAATCAGCCCCAGCATTTT. Its translation: CASSIRQHFNQPQHF.

V and J are TRBV5-1 and TRBJ2-5; TRBD1 matches 8 bases. Germline CDR1 and CDR2: SGHRS and YFSETQ. J lost 4 bases, V lost 8 bases, and 16 bases had no gene match. The CDR3 consists of 16 residues. The CDR3 DNA reads as TGCGCCAGTACCCCTTTCACCGGACAGGGCCGAGAGACCCAGTACTTC. Its translation is CASTPFTGQGRETQYF.

The chain carries TRBV5-4 and TRBJ1-2; TRBD1 agrees at 8 bases. Germline V gene sequence: CDR1 SGHNT, CDR2 YYREEE (reference sequence). V lost 4 bases to trimming and J lost 4 bases; unmatched junction nucleotides: 18. The CDR3 runs 18 residues. CDR3 in amino acids: CASSPPPDRAQAAYGYTF. For the CDR3, the DNA is TGTGCCAGCAGCCCACCCCCGGACAGGGCCCAGGCTGCCTATGGCTACACCTTC.

This clone was seen a few times. This chain connects TRBV5-4 to TRBJ2-1, with TRBD2 matching over 12 bases. CDR3 size: 15 residues. The germline V gene has CDR1 SGHNT and CDR2 YYREEE (reference sequence). Unmatched junction bases numbered 7, after V lost 4 bases and J lost 8 bases. The CDR3 DNA follows: TGTGCCAGCAGCCCTTGGACTAGCGGGATACATGAGCAGTTCTTC. This gives the protein CASSPWTSGIHEQFF.

The rearrangement uses TRBV4-1 and TRBJ1-1, with D unresolved. Germline V CDR1 and CDR2: MGHRA, YSYEKL. This CDR3 has 15 amino acids. Trimming cost V 0 bases and J 5 bases, with 13 bases left between them. Here the CDR3 DNA reads TGCGCCAGCAGCCAAGAGCAGTTTGGGCGGACTGAAGCTTTCTTT. This gives the protein CASSQEQFGRTEAFF.

The chain carries TRBV5-1 and TRBJ1-3, with D hard to call. The CDR3 is made up of 14 amino acids. CDR1 SGHRS and CDR2 YFSETQ come from the germline V gene. V dropped 0 bases and J dropped 5 bases, with 9 bases sitting between them. The CDR3 coding sequence is TGCGCCAGCAGCTTGGGTGGTTATCGAAACACCATATATTTT. Amino acids: CASSLGGYRNTIYF.

The CDR3 loop reads CSAESTDTQYF. CDR3 DNA sequence: TGCAGTGCGGAGTCCACAGATACGCAGTATTTT. The V gene is TRBV20-1, the J gene TRBJ2-3; D ambiguous. The CDR3 covers 11 residues. Trimming removed 6 bases from V and 2 bases from J, with 6 bases in between. Germline V lookup: CDR1 DFQATT, CDR2 SNEGSKA (reference sequence).

The rearrangement uses TRBV19 and TRBJ1-2; no firm D call. CDR1 and CDR2 (germline): LNHDA, SQIVND (reference sequence). Between the trimmed V and J ends, which lost 1 base and 6 bases, there was a span of 15 bases. This CDR3 comprises 15 residues. The DNA of the CDR3 is TGTGCCAGTAGTATAGTCGGTGTTAATCTAGATGGCTACACCTTC. Protein sequence: CASSIVGVNLDGYTF.

This chain uses TRBV11-2 with TRBJ2-5; D possibly uses TRBD1 or TRBD2 (6 bases each). The CDR3 runs 14 residues. CDR1 SGHAT and CDR2 FQNNGV come from the germline V gene. With 1 base removed from V and 5 bases from J, the gap between germline ends came to 11 bases. CDR3 DNA sequence: TGTGCCAGCAGCTTAGGGGGGGCCGGTGAGACCCAGTACTTC. Translation: CASSLGGAGETQYF.

The V gene is TRBV19, the J gene TRBJ1-5; TRBD1 matches at 7 bases. CDR3 length equals 15 residues. Trimming cost V 4 bases and J 5 bases; bases outside gene matches: 8. Looked up from germline, CDR1 is LNHDA and CDR2 is SQIVND (reference sequence). The CDR3 here is CASSTSTGSHQPQHF. Written as DNA, the CDR3 is TGTGCCAGTAGTACCTCGACAGGGTCCCATCAGCCCCAGCATTTT.

The chain joins TRBV11-2 to TRBJ2-3, with D perhaps matching TRBD1 (6 bases). V lost 2 bases and J 2 bases, leaving 11 bases between the germline ends. CDR1 and CDR2 from the germline V gene are SGHAT and FQNNGV. This CDR3 contains 15 residues. The CDR3 DNA is TGTGCCAGCAGCTTAACTGGGGACATCACAGATACGCAGTATTTT. Translation gives CASSLTGDITDTQYF. Supplemented by reference TRBV11-2 and TRBJ2-3, the full variable domain reads EAGVAQSPRYKIIEKRQSVAFWCNPISGHATLYWYQQILGQGPKLLIQFQNNGVVDDSQLPKDRFSAERLKGVDSTLKIQPAKLEDSAVYLCASSLTGDITDTQYFGPGTRLTVL.